This T cell receptor beta chain was sequenced for a study of blood T cell repertoires in COVID-19. TCRdb keeps only in-frame clones here, not all; method: immunoSEQ multiplex PCR. The table includes about 110,000 clones, approximately 85% detected once. V was pared by 0 bases and J by 11 bases, with 12 bases between. This CDR3 is 13 amino acids long. The germline V gene encodes CDR1 SGHDT and CDR2 YYEEEE. The TCR sequence derives from a man aged 70-80 years with acute or convalescent COVID-19. V and J are TRBV5-6 and TRBJ2-4; D might be TRBD2 (5 bases). Sequenced input: peripheral blood. The CDR3 reads CASSLVAHSLQYF. For the CDR3, the DNA is TGTGCCAGCAGCTTGGTAGCGCACAGCCTTCAGTACTTC.